A single sample is the source of the 14 T cell receptor beta chains below, sequenced in a study of T cells after yellow fever vaccination. TCRdb re-analysed the 5' RACE reads in MiXCR, keeping a single row per CDR3 protein. The repertoire holds 300,000 to 400,000 distinct CDR3 sequences, with 8.7% as singletons. This specimen was PBMCs, taken on the day of the first yellow fever vaccination. These receptors originate from a man aged 18-30 years who received the YFV17D yellow fever vaccine.

This clonotype was found a few times. The chain carries TRBV7-6 and TRBJ2-7; TRBD1 aligns across 7 bases. This CDR3 contains 14 residues. CDR1 SGHVS and CDR2 FNYEAQ come from the germline V gene. V gave up 5 bases and J gave up 5 bases; unmatched junction bases: 9. CDR3 protein: CASSETTGSHEQYF. CDR3 DNA sequence: TGTGCCAGCAGCGAGACGACAGGGTCCCACGAGCAGTACTTC.

This clonotype was observed a handful of times. The V and J genes are TRBV5-6 and TRBJ2-5; D is ambiguous. Trimming shortened V by 6 bases and J by 3 bases, and 30 bases separated the two germline ends. CDR3 size: 19 residues. Germline loops: CDR1 SGHDT, CDR2 YYEEEE. In nucleotides, the CDR3 is TGTGCCAGCACCATACAATACCTTCTTCGTAACTCTATGGAAGAGACCCAGTACTTC. Its translation is CASTIQYLLRNSMEETQYF.

This clonotype has just a few counts. The CDR3 region has the DNA TGTGCCAGCAGCCAAGACGGCGGTTCCACCGGGGAGCTGTTTTTT. Amino acids: CASSQDGGSTGELFF. V usage is TRBV3-1 and J usage is TRBJ2-2; D gene uncertain. The V end lost 0 bases, the J end lost 4 bases, and 9 bases lay between the germline ends. Per the germline V gene, CDR1 is LGHDT and CDR2 is YNNKEL (reference sequence). The CDR3 is 15 residues long.

This clonotype was recorded many times. For the CDR3, the DNA is TGTGCCAGCAGCCGGGACAGTGGAAACACCATATATTTT. Its translation: CASSRDSGNTIYF. The chain employs TRBV12-3 or TRBV12-4 and TRBJ1-3; 7 bases fit TRBD1. The CDR3 has 13 amino acids. Trimming took 6 bases from V and 3 from J; bases not matched to a gene: 2.

The chain is built from TRBV24-1 and TRBJ2-3; D is perhaps TRBD1 or TRBD2 (5 bases each). V was trimmed by 4 bases and J by 0 bases, leaving 13 bases between them. This CDR3 spans 16 amino acids. Per the germline V gene, CDR1 is KGHDR and CDR2 is SFDVKD. CDR3 nucleotides: TGTGCCACCAGTGACCCCGGGACCACTAGCACAGATACGCAGTATTTT. Translated, it gives CATSDPGTTSTDTQYF.

The chain links TRBV4-1 to TRBJ2-3, with D tentatively TRBD1 (5 bases). The CDR3 has 14 residues. Trimming removed 1 base from V and 9 bases from J, with 14 bases in between. Per the germline V gene, CDR1 is MGHRA and CDR2 is YSYEKL. CDR3 bases: TGCGCCAGCAGCCAAGTAGGACATAAGGACACGCAGTATTTT. Amino acids: CASSQVGHKDTQYF.

Here the CDR3 reads CASSKLTGSPEPGTDTQYF. CDR3 sequence (DNA): TGTGCCAGCAGTAAACTAACAGGGTCCCCCGAACCGGGCACAGATACGCAGTATTTT. The V gene is TRBV28, the J gene TRBJ2-3; the D gene is possibly TRBD1 (6 bases). From germline, CDR1 is MDHEN and CDR2 SYDVKM. Trimming pared 5 bases from V and 1 base from J, leaving 25 bases between. The CDR3 has 19 residues.

This clonotype was seen a handful of times. This chain connects TRBV4-1 to TRBJ2-5, with 7 bases lining up with TRBD1. The CDR3 covers 18 residues. With 0 bases clipped from V and 6 bases from J, the junction kept 16 bases outside the gene matches. Germline V gene data show CDR1 as MGHRA and CDR2 as YSYEKL. The CDR3 DNA reads TGCGCCAGCAGCCAAGAAGACGATAACAGGGGTGGCCTAAAGACCCAGTACTTC. It encodes CASSQEDDNRGGLKTQYF.

The chain links TRBV7-2 to TRBJ2-5; tentatively, D is TRBD1 or TRBD2 (6 bases each). The V and J ends lost 7 bases and 1 base respectively, with 13 bases between them. In germline, CDR1 is SGHTA, CDR2 FQGNSA. The length of the CDR3 is 14 residues. CDR3 DNA: TGTGCCAGCACGAGAAGGGGGGCCCAAGAGACCCAGTACTTC. It yields the protein CASTRRGAQETQYF.

The table lists this clonotype with a few counts. The CDR3 DNA sequence: TGCGCCAGCAGCTTGGCGGGACTAGCAATCCATGAGCAGTTCTTC. It yields the protein CASSLAGLAIHEQFF. This rearrangement joins TRBV5-1 to TRBJ2-1; 9 bases line up with TRBD2. Germline values: CDR1 SGHRS, CDR2 YFSETQ. The CDR3 has 15 amino acids. The V segment lost 0 bases and the J segment 8 bases; nucleotides outside the gene matches: 6.

This clonotype has a handful of counts. CDR3 loop: CASNPGSYEQYF. CDR3 bases: TGTGCCAGCAATCCGGGCAGCTACGAGCAGTACTTC. This chain connects TRBV6-6 to TRBJ2-7; unclear D gene. CDR3 length: 12 residues. CDR1 is MNHNY, CDR2 SVGAGI, per germline (reference sequence). V lost 7 bases and J 3 bases, leaving 10 bases between the germline ends.

This clonotype was detected a few times. The chain uses TRBV12-3 or TRBV12-4 and TRBJ1-2; 11 bases are shared with TRBD1. Unmatched junction bases numbered 9, after V lost 5 bases and J lost 10 bases. The CDR3 has 14 amino acids. CDR3 loop: CASSTGQGERDYTF. The CDR3 bases are TGTGCCAGCAGTACGGGACAGGGGGAAAGGGACTACACCTTC.

This clonotype has more than one count but fewer than ten. V usage is TRBV7-2 and J usage is TRBJ2-1; D call uncertain. Germline lookup yields CDR1 SGHTA and CDR2 FQGNSA. V gave up 4 bases and J gave up 0 bases, with 7 bases separating them. This CDR3 region has 14 residues. This CDR3 reads CASSSDGSYNEQFF. The CDR3 region has the DNA TGTGCCAGCAGCTCTGACGGCTCCTACAATGAGCAGTTCTTC.

This clonotype was counted many times. CDR3 in DNA: TGTGCCAGCAGCCGCCTAGGGGTTGGGGAAAAACTGTTTTTT. Amino acid sequence: CASSRLGVGEKLFF. The rearrangement links TRBV7-9 to TRBJ1-4, with D possibly matching TRBD1 (5 bases). Germline CDR1 and CDR2: SEHNR and FQNEAQ (reference sequence). The V gene lost 5 bases and the J gene lost 8 bases, with 15 bases spanning the gap. This CDR3 has 14 amino acids.